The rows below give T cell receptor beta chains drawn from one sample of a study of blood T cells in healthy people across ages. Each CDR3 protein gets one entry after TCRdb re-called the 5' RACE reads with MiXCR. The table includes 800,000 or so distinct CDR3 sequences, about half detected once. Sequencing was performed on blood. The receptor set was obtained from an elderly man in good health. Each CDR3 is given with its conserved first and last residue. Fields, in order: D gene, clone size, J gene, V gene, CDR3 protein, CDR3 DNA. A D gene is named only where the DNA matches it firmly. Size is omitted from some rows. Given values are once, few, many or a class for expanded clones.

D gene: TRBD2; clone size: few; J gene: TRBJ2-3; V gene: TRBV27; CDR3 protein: CASSLGLAGLDTQYF; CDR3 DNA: TGTGCCAGCAGCCTAGGACTAGCGGGATTAGATACGCAGTATTTT
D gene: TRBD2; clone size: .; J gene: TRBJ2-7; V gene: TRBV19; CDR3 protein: CACSEKSSGLYEQYF; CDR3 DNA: TGTGCCTGTAGCGAAAAGTCTAGCGGTCTTTACGAGCAGTACTTC
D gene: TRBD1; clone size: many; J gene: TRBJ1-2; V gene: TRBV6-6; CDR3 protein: CASSYAGQGTTDTF; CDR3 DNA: TGTGCCAGCAGTTACGCGGGACAGGGAACGACGGACACCTTC
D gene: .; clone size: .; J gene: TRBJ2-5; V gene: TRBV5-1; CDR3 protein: CASGTEETQHF; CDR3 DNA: TGCGCCAGCGGAACCGAAGAGACCCAGCACTTC
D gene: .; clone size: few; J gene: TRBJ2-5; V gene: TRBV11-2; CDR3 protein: CASSLDRRAEQYF; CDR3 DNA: TGTGCCAGCAGCTTAGATCGCCGAGCTGAGCAGTACTTC
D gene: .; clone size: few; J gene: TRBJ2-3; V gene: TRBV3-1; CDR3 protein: CASSQDFERSPDTQYF; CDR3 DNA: TGTGCCAGCAGCCAAGATTTTGAACGCTCGCCAGATACGCAGTATTTT
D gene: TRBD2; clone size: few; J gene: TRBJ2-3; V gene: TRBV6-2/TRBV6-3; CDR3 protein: CASSRTSGSFGADTQYF; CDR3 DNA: TGTGCCAGCAGTCGGACTAGCGGGAGTTTTGGCGCAGATACGCAGTATTTT
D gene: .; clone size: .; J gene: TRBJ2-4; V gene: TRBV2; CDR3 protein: CASSEMTLGEQYF; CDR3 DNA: TGTGCCAGCAGTGAAATGACCCTGGGGGAGCAGTACTTC
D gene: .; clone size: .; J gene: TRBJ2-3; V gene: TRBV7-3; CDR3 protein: CASSLKASVVDTQYF; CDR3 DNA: TGTGCCAGCAGCTTAAAGGCTAGCGTGGTAGATACGCAGTATTTT
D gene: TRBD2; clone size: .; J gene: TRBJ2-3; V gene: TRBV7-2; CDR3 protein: CASSLAGLAGAGGTDTQYF; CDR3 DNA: TGTGCCAGCAGCTTAGCCGGACTAGCGGGAGCGGGGGGCACAGATACGCAGTATTTT
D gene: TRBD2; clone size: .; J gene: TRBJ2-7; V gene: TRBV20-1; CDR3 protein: CSALTSGGAYEQYF; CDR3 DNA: TGCAGTGCTTTGACTAGCGGGGGAGCATACGAGCAGTACTTC
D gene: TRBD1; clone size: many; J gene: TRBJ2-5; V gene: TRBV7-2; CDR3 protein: CASSTRTGIETQYF; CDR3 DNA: TGTGCCAGCAGCACCCGGACAGGGATAGAGACCCAGTACTTC
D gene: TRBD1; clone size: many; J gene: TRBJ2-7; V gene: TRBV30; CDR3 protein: CAWSGATGSEQYF; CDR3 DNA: TGTGCCTGGAGCGGGGCGACAGGGTCCGAGCAGTACTTC
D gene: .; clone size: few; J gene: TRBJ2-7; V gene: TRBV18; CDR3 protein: CASSPPGRDSYEQYF; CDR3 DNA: TGTGCCAGCTCACCCCCCGGGCGCGATTCCTACGAGCAGTACTTC
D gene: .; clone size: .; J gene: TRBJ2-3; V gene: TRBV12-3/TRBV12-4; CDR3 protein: CAGRRSETDAQYF; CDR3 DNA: TGTGCCGGACGGAGAAGCGAGACAGATGCGCAGTATTTT
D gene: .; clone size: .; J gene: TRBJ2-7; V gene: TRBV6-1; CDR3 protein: CASSGGRQGIYEQYF; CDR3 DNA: TGTGCCAGCTCAGGGGGGAGGCAGGGGATCTACGAGCAGTACTTC
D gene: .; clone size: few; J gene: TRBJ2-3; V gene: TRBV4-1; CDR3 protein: CASSHTVAGQPDTQYF; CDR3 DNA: TGCGCCAGCAGCCACACTGTAGCGGGACAGCCAGATACGCAGTATTTT
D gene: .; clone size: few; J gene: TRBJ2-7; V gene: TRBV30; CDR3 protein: CAWRSLSTYDYEQYF; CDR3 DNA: TGTGCCTGGAGGTCTTTGTCGACTTACGATTACGAGCAGTACTTC